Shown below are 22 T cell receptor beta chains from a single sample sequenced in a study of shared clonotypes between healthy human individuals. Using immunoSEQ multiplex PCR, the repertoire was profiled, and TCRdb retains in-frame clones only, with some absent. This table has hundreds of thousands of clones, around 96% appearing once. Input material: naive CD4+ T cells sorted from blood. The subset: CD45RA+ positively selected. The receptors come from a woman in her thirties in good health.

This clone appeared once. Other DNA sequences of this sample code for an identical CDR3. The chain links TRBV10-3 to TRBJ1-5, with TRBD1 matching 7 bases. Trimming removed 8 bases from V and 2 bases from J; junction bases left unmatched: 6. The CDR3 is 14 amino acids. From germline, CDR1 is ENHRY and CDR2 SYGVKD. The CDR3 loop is CAISQGGGNQPQHF. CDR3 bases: TGTGCCATCTCCCAGGGGGGGGGCAATCAGCCCCAGCATTTT.

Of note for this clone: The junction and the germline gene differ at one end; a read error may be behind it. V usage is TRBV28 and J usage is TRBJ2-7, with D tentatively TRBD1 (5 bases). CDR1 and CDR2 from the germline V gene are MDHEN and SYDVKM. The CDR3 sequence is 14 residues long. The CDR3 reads CASTLETATYEQYF. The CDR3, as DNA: TGTGCCAGCACTTTAGAGACAGCTACCTACGAGCAGTACTTC.

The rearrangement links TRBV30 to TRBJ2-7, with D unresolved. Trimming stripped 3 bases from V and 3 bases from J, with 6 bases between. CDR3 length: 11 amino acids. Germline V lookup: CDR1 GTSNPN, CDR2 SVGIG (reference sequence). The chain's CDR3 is CAWRRNYEQYF. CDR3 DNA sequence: TGTGCCTGGAGGAGGAACTACGAGCAGTACTTC. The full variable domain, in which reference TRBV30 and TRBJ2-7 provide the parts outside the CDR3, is SQTIHQWPATLVQPVGSPLSLECTVEGTSNPNLYWYRQAAGRGLQLLFYSVGIGQISSEVPQNLSASRPQDRQFILSSKKLLLSDSGFYLCAWRRNYEQYFGPGTRLTVT.

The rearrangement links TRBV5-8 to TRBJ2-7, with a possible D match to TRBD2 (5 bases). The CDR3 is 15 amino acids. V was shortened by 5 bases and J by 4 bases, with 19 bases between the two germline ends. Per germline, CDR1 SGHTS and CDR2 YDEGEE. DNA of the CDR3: TGTGCCAGCAGAGTGGTGGGTAGCGCCCTTTACGAGCAGTACTTC. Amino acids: CASRVVGSALYEQYF.

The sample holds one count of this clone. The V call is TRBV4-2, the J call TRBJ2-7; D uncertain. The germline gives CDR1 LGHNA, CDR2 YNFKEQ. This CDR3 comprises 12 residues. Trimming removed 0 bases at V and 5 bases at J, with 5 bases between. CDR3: CASSQDRNEQYF. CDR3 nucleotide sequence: TGTGCCAGCAGCCAAGATCGCAACGAGCAGTACTTC.

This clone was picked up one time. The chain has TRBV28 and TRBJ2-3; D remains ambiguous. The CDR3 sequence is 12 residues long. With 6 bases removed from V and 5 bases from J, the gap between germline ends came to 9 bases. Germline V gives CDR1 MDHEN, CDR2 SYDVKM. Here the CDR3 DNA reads TGTGCCAGCAGCCTTTTAGGAGATACGCAGTATTTT. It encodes CASSLLGDTQYF.

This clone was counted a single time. The CDR3 here is CASSAGTGLSPLHF. CDR3 nucleotides: TGTGCCAGCAGCGCCGGGACAGGGCTGTCACCCCTCCACTTT. The chain carries TRBV9 and TRBJ1-6, with TRBD1 matching 9 bases. V trimming: 3 bases; J trimming: 10 bases; junction bases outside the gene matches: 5. The CDR3 runs to 14 residues. Germline V gene lookup returns CDR1 SGDLS and CDR2 YYNGEE. The variable domain in full, completed from reference TRBV9 and TRBJ1-6, reads DSGVTQTPKHLITATGQRVTLRCSPRSGDLSVYWYQQSLDQGLQFLIQYYNGEERAKGNILERFSAQQFPDLHSELNLSSLELGDSALYFCASSAGTGLSPLHFGNGTRLTVT.

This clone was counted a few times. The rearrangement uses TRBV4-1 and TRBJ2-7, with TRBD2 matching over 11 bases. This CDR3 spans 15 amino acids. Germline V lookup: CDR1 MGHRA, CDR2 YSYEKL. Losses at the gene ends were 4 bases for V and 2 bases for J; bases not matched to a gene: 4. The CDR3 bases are TGCGCCAGCAGCCTACTAGCGGGAGAGGCCTACGAGCAGTACTTC. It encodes CASSLLAGEAYEQYF.

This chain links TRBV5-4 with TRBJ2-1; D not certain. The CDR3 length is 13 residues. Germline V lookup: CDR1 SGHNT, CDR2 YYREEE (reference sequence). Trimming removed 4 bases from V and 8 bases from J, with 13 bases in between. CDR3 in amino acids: CASSLGFRDEQFF. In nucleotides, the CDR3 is TGTGCCAGCAGCCTCGGGTTTAGGGATGAGCAGTTCTTC.

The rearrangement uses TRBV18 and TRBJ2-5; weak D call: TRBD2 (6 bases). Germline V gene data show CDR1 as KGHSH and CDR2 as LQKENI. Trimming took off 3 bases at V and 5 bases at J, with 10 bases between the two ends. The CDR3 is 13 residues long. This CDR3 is CASSPLAQETQYF. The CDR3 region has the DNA TGTGCCAGCTCACCTCTAGCGCAGGAGACCCAGTACTTC.

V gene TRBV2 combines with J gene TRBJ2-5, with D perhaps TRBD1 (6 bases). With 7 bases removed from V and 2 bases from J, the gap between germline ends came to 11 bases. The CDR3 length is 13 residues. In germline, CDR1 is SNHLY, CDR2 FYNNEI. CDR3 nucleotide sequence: TGTGCCAGCACCCCGGGACAACAAGAGACCCAGTACTTC. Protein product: CASTPGQQETQYF.

The CDR3, as DNA: TGTGCCAGCAGCTTACTATCCGGCTACGAGCAGTACTTC. It codes for CASSLLSGYEQYF. This sequence joins TRBV7-2 and TRBJ2-7, with no clear D. Germline CDR1 and CDR2: SGHTA and FQGNSA. There are 13 residues in the CDR3. The V end was cut by 2 bases, the J end by 3 bases, with 8 bases between.

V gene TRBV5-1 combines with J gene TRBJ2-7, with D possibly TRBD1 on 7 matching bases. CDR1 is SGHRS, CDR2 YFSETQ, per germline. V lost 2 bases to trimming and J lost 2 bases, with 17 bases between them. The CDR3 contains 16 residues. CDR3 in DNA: TGCGCCAGCAGCTTAGGGGGGACAGATGTAACCTACGAGCAGTACTTC. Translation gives CASSLGGTDVTYEQYF.

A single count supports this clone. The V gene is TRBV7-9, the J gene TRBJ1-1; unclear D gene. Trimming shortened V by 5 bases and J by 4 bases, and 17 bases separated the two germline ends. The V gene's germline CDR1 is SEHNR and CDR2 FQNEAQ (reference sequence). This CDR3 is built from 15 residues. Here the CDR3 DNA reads TGTGCCAGCAGCCCGCCCCGGGATTCGGGCACTGAAGCTTTCTTT. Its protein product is CASSPPRDSGTEAFF. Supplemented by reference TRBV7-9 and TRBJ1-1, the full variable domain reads DTGVSQNPRHKITKRGQNVTFRCDPISEHNRLYWYRQTLGQGPEFLTYFQNEAQLEKSRLLSDRFSAERPKGSFSTLEIQRTEQGDSAMYLCASSPPRDSGTEAFFGQGTRLTVV.

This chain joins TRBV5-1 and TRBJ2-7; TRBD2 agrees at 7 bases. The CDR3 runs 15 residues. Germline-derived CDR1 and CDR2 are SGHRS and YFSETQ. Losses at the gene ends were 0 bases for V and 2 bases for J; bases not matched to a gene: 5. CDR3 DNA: TGCGCCAGCAGCTTGGGAGCGGGACTCACCTACGAGCAGTACTTC. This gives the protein CASSLGAGLTYEQYF.

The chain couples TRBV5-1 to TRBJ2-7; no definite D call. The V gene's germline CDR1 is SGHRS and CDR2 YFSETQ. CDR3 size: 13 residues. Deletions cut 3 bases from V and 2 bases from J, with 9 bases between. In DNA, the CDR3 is TGCGCCAGCAGCTCCGCGGACCCCTACGAGCAGTACTTC. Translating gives CASSSADPYEQYF.

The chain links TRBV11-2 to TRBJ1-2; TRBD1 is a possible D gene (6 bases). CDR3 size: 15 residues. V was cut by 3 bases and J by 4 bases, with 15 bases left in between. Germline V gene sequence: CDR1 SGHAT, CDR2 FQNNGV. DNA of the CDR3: TGTGCCAGCAGCTTGGCTTCCAGGGGACCCTATGGCTACACCTTC. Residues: CASSLASRGPYGYTF.

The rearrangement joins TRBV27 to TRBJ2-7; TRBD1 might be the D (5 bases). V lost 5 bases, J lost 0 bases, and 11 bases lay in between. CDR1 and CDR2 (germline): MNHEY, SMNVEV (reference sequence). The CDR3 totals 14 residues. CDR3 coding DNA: TGTGCCAGCAGTCGTCGACAGAGCTCCTACGAGCAGTACTTC. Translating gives CASSRRQSSYEQYF.

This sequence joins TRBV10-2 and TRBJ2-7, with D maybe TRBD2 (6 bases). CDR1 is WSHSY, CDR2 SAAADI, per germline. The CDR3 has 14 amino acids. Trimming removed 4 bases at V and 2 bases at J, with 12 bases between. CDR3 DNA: TGCGCCAGCAGTGTTGGCGGGGTTGCCTACGAGCAGTACTTC. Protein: CASSVGGVAYEQYF.

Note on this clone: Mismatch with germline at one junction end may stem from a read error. The CDR3 DNA is TGTGCCAGCAGACAAGACAGGGGGCGCACCCATGAGCAGTTCTTC. Translating it yields CASRQDRGRTHEQFF. The rearrangement links TRBV14 to TRBJ2-1, with 10 bases that match TRBD1. The CDR3 totals 15 residues. Germline V gene sequence: CDR1 SGHDN, CDR2 FVKESK. The variable domain in full, completed from reference TRBV14 and TRBJ2-1, reads EAGVTQFPSHSVIEKGQTVTLRCDPISGHDNLYWYRRVMGKEIKFLLHFVKESKQDESGMPNNRFLAERTGGTYSTLKVQPAELEDSGVYFCASRQDRGRTHEQFFGPGTRLTVL.

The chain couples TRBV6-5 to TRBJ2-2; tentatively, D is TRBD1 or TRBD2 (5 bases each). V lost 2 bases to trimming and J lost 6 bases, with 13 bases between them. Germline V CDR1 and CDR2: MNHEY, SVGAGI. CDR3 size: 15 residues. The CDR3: CASSYGTAIPGELFF. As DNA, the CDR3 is TGTGCCAGCAGTTACGGGACGGCGATCCCCGGGGAGCTGTTTTTT.

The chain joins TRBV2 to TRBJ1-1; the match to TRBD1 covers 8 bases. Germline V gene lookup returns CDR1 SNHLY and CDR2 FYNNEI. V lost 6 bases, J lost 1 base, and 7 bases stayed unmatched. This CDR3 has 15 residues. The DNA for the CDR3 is TGTGCCAGCAGAGGACAGGGACCGGGGAACACTGAAGCTTTCTTT. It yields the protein CASRGQGPGNTEAFF.